This T cell receptor (beta chain) was sequenced in a study of STAT5B mutations in CD4+ large granular lymphocyte leukemia. This was a survey-level run. Sequencing was performed with immunoSEQ multiplex PCR; in TCRdb, only in-frame clones are kept and a portion is missing. The sample holds tens of thousands of clones, roughly 84% seen once. This CDR3 contains 16 residues. Trimming cost V 5 bases and J 2 bases, with 18 bases left between them. CDR1 SGHAT and CDR2 FQNNGV come from the germline V gene. In regard to this clone: Its antigen remains unidentified.

Study-level points and caveats: Main leukemic clonotypes were patient-specific, but roughly 25% appeared at low frequency elsewhere.

The sequenced material came from CD4+ T cells from blood buffy coats. The receptor comes from a human donor in good health. V usage is TRBV11-2 and J usage is TRBJ1-1, with D possibly being TRBD1 (5 bases). CDR3 in amino acids: CASSVHSRARNTEAFF. CDR3 nucleotide sequence: TGTGCCAGCAGCGTACATTCCAGGGCGCGTAACACTGAAGCTTTCTTT.